The 30 T cell receptor beta chains given below trace back to one sample, sequenced in a study of cytomegalovirus exposure and HLA in healthy donors. Assay: immunoSEQ multiplex PCR; the TCRdb copy retains only in-frame clones and omits some. The data show more than 45,000 clones, with roughly nine tenths seen just once and about 2% held by the top ten. Sequencing used PBMCs. These TCRs come from a woman under 40 in good health and CMV-seronegative.

This chain links TRBV7-8 with TRBJ2-7; no firm D call. Trimming took 0 bases from V and 2 from J, leaving 17 bases between them. This CDR3 region has 17 residues. Looked up from germline, CDR1 is SGHVS and CDR2 is FQNEAQ. The CDR3 coding sequence is TGTGCCAGCAGCTTAGCGCTTGCGGCCGCTGCCACCTACGAGCAGTACTTC. Translated, it gives CASSLALAAAATYEQYF. The variable domain in full, with the rest retrieved from reference TRBV7-8 and TRBJ2-7, is GAGVSQSPRYKVAKRGQDVALRCDPISGHVSLFWYQQALGQGPEFLTYFQNEAQLDKSGLPSDRFFAERPEGSVSTLKIQRTQQEDSAVYLCASSLALAAAATYEQYFGPGTRLTVT.

This chain links TRBV7-9 with TRBJ1-1, with D possibly being TRBD1 (5 bases). Germline CDR1 and CDR2: SEHNR and FQNEAQ (reference sequence). Trimming removed 4 bases from V and 3 bases from J, with 9 bases in between. This CDR3 has 13 amino acids. The CDR3 spells CASSSGQDTEAFF. The CDR3 bases are TGTGCCAGCAGCTCCGGACAAGACACTGAAGCTTTCTTT.

The chain combines TRBV5-4 with TRBJ2-7; no clear D gene. The germline CDR1 and CDR2 sequences are SGHNT and YYREEE (reference sequence). Trimming pared 2 bases from V and 1 base from J, leaving 13 bases between. The CDR3 length is 15 residues. The CDR3 coding sequence is TGTGCCAGCAGCTTCTCCCCCCAGAAGTCCTACGAGCAGTACTTC. Its protein product is CASSFSPQKSYEQYF.

The V call is TRBV27, the J call TRBJ2-3; TRBD1 matches 7 bases. The ends lost 8 bases at V and 4 bases at J; junction bases unmatched: 12. The V gene's germline CDR1 is MNHEY and CDR2 SMNVEV (reference sequence). This CDR3 has 15 amino acids. This CDR3 is CASRYKTGLADTQYF. CDR3 nucleotides: TGTGCCAGCCGATATAAGACAGGGCTTGCAGATACGCAGTATTTT.

The chain joins TRBV2 to TRBJ1-1; TRBD1 aligns across 7 bases. CDR3 size: 14 residues. V dropped 2 bases and J dropped 1; count of bases not matched to a gene: 1. Germline V lookup: CDR1 SNHLY, CDR2 FYNNEI. This CDR3 is CASSETGENTEAFF. The CDR3 DNA reads TGTGCCAGCAGTGAAACAGGGGAGAACACTGAAGCTTTCTTT.

The chain combines TRBV9 with TRBJ2-1; 10 bases fit TRBD2. V dropped 0 bases and J dropped 8; count of bases not matched to a gene: 11. The CDR3 contains 17 residues. Germline V lookup: CDR1 SGDLS, CDR2 YYNGEE. CDR3 sequence (DNA): TGTGCCAGCAGCGTAGAAGGATCGGCTAGCGGGAGCGATGAGCAGTTCTTC. Amino acid sequence: CASSVEGSASGSDEQFF. Looking up the rest from reference TRBV9 and TRBJ2-1 gives the full variable domain: DSGVTQTPKHLITATGQRVTLRCSPRSGDLSVYWYQQSLDQGLQFLIQYYNGEERAKGNILERFSAQQFPDLHSELNLSSLELGDSALYFCASSVEGSASGSDEQFFGPGTRLTVL.

V and J are TRBV6-1 and TRBJ1-1; 8 bases are shared with TRBD1. The trim removed 1 base at V and 1 base at J, leaving 8 bases unmatched. The CDR3 sequence is 17 residues long. CDR1 MNHNS and CDR2 SASEGT come from the germline V gene. The CDR3 DNA sequence: TGTGCCAGCAGTGAAGATGCCAGGGGGCGAACGAACACTGAAGCTTTCTTT. It is translated as CASSEDARGRTNTEAFF.

This CDR3 is CASSLRQGNQPQHF. The CDR3 DNA follows: TGTGCCAGCAGTTTACGACAGGGAAATCAGCCCCAGCATTTT. V is TRBV28 and J is TRBJ1-5, with 7 bases fitting TRBD1. The CDR3 runs 14 residues. V was clipped by 2 bases and J by 4 bases; unmatched bases: 2. Per the germline V gene, CDR1 is MDHEN and CDR2 is SYDVKM.

The CDR3 DNA reads TGTGCCAGCAGCGCGGGACAGGGGAATCAGCCCCAGCATTTT. Amino acids: CASSAGQGNQPQHF. The genes are TRBV6-1 and TRBJ1-5; 10 bases align to TRBD1. This CDR3 is built from 14 residues. Germline CDR1 MNHNS, CDR2 SASEGT. Unmatched junction bases numbered 3, after V lost 6 bases and J lost 4 bases.

The rearrangement joins TRBV7-9 to TRBJ2-4; TRBD2 might be the D (6 bases). Germline V gene lookup returns CDR1 SEHNR and CDR2 FQNEAQ (reference sequence). Trimming left V 5 bases short and J 0 bases short, with 11 bases between. This CDR3 has 15 residues. CDR3 DNA: TGTGCCAGCAGCCAGGCGGGGCTAGCCAAAAACATTCAGTACTTC. Its protein product is CASSQAGLAKNIQYF. Drawing the rest from reference TRBV7-9 and TRBJ2-4, the complete variable domain is DTGVSQNPRHKITKRGQNVTFRCDPISEHNRLYWYRQTLGQGPEFLTYFQNEAQLEKSRLLSDRFSAERPKGSFSTLEIQRTEQGDSAMYLCASSQAGLAKNIQYFGAGTRLSVL.

V usage is TRBV27 and J usage is TRBJ1-1; 9 nucleotides line up with TRBD1. The germline CDR1 and CDR2 sequences are MNHEY and SMNVEV (reference sequence). CDR3 size: 15 residues. The junction had 5 bases not matched to a gene; V was cut back by 1 base and J by 5 bases. CDR3 DNA: TGTGCCAGCAGTTTATGGGGACAGGGATGGACTGAAGCTTTCTTT. This codes for CASSLWGQGWTEAFF.

The chain employs TRBV6-5 and TRBJ2-7, with 7 bases that match TRBD1. This CDR3 is 14 amino acids long. Unmatched junction bases numbered 9, after V lost 6 bases and J lost 4 bases. Germline V gene data show CDR1 as MNHEY and CDR2 as SVGAGI. The CDR3 loop is CASSPDRELYEQYF. As DNA, the CDR3 is TGTGCCAGCAGCCCCGACAGGGAATTGTACGAGCAGTACTTC.

The chain joins TRBV4-1 to TRBJ1-1; tentative D call: TRBD1 (5 bases). Trimming cost V 2 bases and J 6 bases, with 31 bases left between them. The germline V gene has CDR1 MGHRA and CDR2 YSYEKL. The CDR3 is made up of 20 amino acids. CDR3 loop: CASSQKLLTLTRQSGAEAFF. DNA of the CDR3: TGCGCCAGCAGCCAAAAACTCCTGACACTTACGCGACAGTCGGGGGCTGAAGCTTTCTTT.

J is TRBJ2-1 and V is TRBV4-1; D is perhaps TRBD2 (5 bases). Germline V gene lookup returns CDR1 MGHRA and CDR2 YSYEKL. V lost 1 base to trimming and J lost 4 bases, with 14 bases between them. The CDR3 runs 16 residues. DNA for the CDR3: TGCGCCAGCAGCCAAGTAAATAGCGAACCTTACAATGAGCAGTTCTTC. Translation: CASSQVNSEPYNEQFF.

The J gene is TRBJ2-5, the V gene TRBV28, with 7 bases lining up with TRBD2. CDR3 length: 14 amino acids. CDR1 and CDR2 (germline): MDHEN, SYDVKM. After removal of 2 bases from V and 5 bases from J, the junction contained 5 bases not matched to a gene. CDR3 loop: CASSLKRGDETQYF. The CDR3 nucleotides are TGTGCCAGCAGTTTAAAACGGGGGGACGAGACCCAGTACTTC. Full variable domain (remainder filled in from reference TRBV28 and TRBJ2-5): DVKVTQSSRYLVKRTGEKVFLECVQDMDHENMFWYRQDPGLGLRLIYFSYDVKMKEKGDIPEGYSVSREKKERFSLILESASTNQTSMYLCASSLKRGDETQYFGPGTRLLVL.

The rearrangement joins TRBV4-3 to TRBJ2-7; 11 nucleotides line up with TRBD2. V dropped 0 bases and J dropped 3; count of bases not matched to a gene: 4. The CDR3 runs 16 residues. The V gene's germline CDR1 is LGHNA and CDR2 YSLEER. DNA of the CDR3: TGCGCCAGCAGCCAAGAACCTAGCGGGAGGTTCTACGAGCAGTACTTC. Translation gives CASSQEPSGRFYEQYF.

The chain joins TRBV27 to TRBJ2-1, with 10 bases that match TRBD2. Germline CDR1 is MNHEY and CDR2 is SMNVEV (reference sequence). Losses at the gene ends were 2 bases for V and 5 bases for J; bases not matched to a gene: 3. The CDR3 extends over 15 amino acids. The DNA for the CDR3 is TGTGCCAGCAGTTTAATGCTAGCGGGAGACAATGAGCAGTTCTTC. It codes for CASSLMLAGDNEQFF.

The chain combines TRBV27 with TRBJ2-7; 12 nucleotides align to TRBD1. This CDR3 has 16 amino acids. V lost 5 bases and J lost 6; bases outside the gene matches: 11. The germline V gene encodes CDR1 MNHEY and CDR2 SMNVEV (reference sequence). For the CDR3, the DNA is TGTGCCAGCAGTACCCGGGACAGGGGGCAGGTGGGCGAGCAGTACTTC. This gives the protein CASSTRDRGQVGEQYF.

The CDR3, as DNA: TGTGCCAGCAGTCTCGGGTCCATCTACGAGCAGTACTTC. Its translation is CASSLGSIYEQYF. The V gene is TRBV6-5, the J gene TRBJ2-7; D gene uncertain. The V end was cut by 5 bases, the J end by 3 bases, with 11 bases between. The CDR3 totals 13 residues. Germline V gene sequence: CDR1 MNHEY, CDR2 SVGAGI.

The CDR3 DNA reads as TGTGCCAGCTCACTGGGCAGGGGGCAAGAGAGCTACACCTTC. It codes for CASSLGRGQESYTF. The rearrangement links TRBV18 to TRBJ1-2; 8 positions match TRBD1. Trimming cost V 4 bases and J 9 bases; bases outside gene matches: 10. CDR1 and CDR2 (germline): KGHSH, LQKENI. The CDR3 contains 14 residues.

The chain couples TRBV13 to TRBJ2-7; 10 bases are shared with TRBD2. The CDR3 length is 14 residues. V lost 3 bases and J lost 7; bases outside the gene matches: 6. Germline loops: CDR1 PRHDT, CDR2 FYEKMQ (reference sequence). CDR3 sequence reads: CASSFASGSKEQYF. DNA for the CDR3: TGTGCCAGCAGCTTCGCTAGCGGGAGTAAAGAGCAGTACTTC.

This chain uses TRBV28 with TRBJ1-2; 8 positions agree with TRBD1. Germline V gene data show CDR1 as MDHEN and CDR2 as SYDVKM. The CDR3 is 14 residues long. V lost 4 bases and J lost 7; bases outside the gene matches: 8. In DNA form, the CDR3 reads TGTGCCAGCAGTTCGCCGACAGGGGAGGGTGGCTACACCTTC. The encoded protein is CASSSPTGEGGYTF.

This clone was observed once. This chain joins TRBV28 and TRBJ2-1, with D possibly being TRBD2 (5 bases). V was clipped by 7 bases and J by 7 bases, with 8 bases between them. The CDR3 is 11 amino acids. Germline CDR1 and CDR2: MDHEN and SYDVKM. The CDR3, as DNA: TGTGCCAGCAATGCGGGTAATGAGCAGTTCTTC. This codes for CASNAGNEQFF.

This clone turned up a few times. V is TRBV18 and J is TRBJ2-7; D is perhaps TRBD1 (7 bases). CDR1 KGHSH and CDR2 LQKENI come from the germline V gene. The V gene lost 3 bases and the J gene lost 6 bases, with 18 bases spanning the gap. There are 15 residues in the CDR3. This chain's CDR3 is CASSPQGGVEAEQYF. The CDR3 DNA follows: TGTGCCAGCTCACCTCAGGGGGGTGTGGAGGCCGAGCAGTACTTC.

The V call is TRBV5-4, the J call TRBJ2-5; 8 bases fit TRBD2. Germline loops: CDR1 SGHNT, CDR2 YYREEE (reference sequence). With V trimmed by 0 bases and J by 5 bases, 6 bases remained unmatched. The CDR3 length is 15 residues. In DNA, the CDR3 is TGTGCCAGCAGCTTGGATCTCGGGGGGGTGGAGACCCAGTACTTC. It translates to CASSLDLGGVETQYF.

The chain recombines TRBV2 with TRBJ1-1, with a possible D match to TRBD1 (5 bases). From germline, CDR1 is SNHLY and CDR2 FYNNEI. The ends were cut back, 2 bases at V and 10 bases at J, with 11 bases in the middle. The CDR3 sequence is 12 residues long. The DNA for the CDR3 is TGTGCCAGCAGTGAACGGGCGGGGGGAGCTTTCTTT. Its protein product is CASSERAGGAFF.

This chain connects TRBV6-4 to TRBJ1-2; tentatively, D is TRBD1 (5 bases). V was shortened by 8 bases and J by 5 bases, with 27 bases between the two germline ends. The CDR3 contains 17 residues. Germline-derived CDR1 and CDR2 are MRHNA and SNTAGT. The CDR3 protein is CASLTDGPGTGVYGYTF. The CDR3 DNA reads TGTGCCAGCCTTACGGATGGACCCGGGACGGGAGTTTATGGCTACACCTTC.

V usage is TRBV19 and J usage is TRBJ2-2, with TRBD2 as a possible D gene (5 bases). The V and J ends lost 10 bases and 0 bases respectively, with 12 bases between them. This CDR3 is built from 14 residues. The germline V gene has CDR1 LNHDA and CDR2 SQIVND (reference sequence). The CDR3 region is CATETTANTGELFF. For the CDR3, the DNA is TGTGCCACAGAGACTACAGCGAACACCGGGGAGCTGTTTTTT.

The rearrangement joins TRBV19 to TRBJ2-2; 10 positions agree with TRBD2. After removal of 7 bases from V and 4 bases from J, the junction contained 3 bases not matched to a gene. In germline, CDR1 is LNHDA, CDR2 SQIVND (reference sequence). The CDR3 runs to 14 residues. The CDR3 spells CASTASGSTGELFF. CDR3 bases: TGTGCCAGTACCGCTAGCGGGAGCACCGGGGAGCTGTTTTTT.

The chain links TRBV19 to TRBJ1-1; D is perhaps TRBD1 (6 bases). V was clipped by 1 base and J by 2 bases, with 26 bases between them. From germline, CDR1 is LNHDA and CDR2 SQIVND (reference sequence). The CDR3 is made up of 20 amino acids. CDR3 sequence: CASSIVSEGWGRLVNTEAFF. CDR3 sequence (DNA): TGTGCCAGTAGTATAGTGAGTGAAGGGTGGGGGCGATTGGTTAACACTGAAGCTTTCTTT.